The TCR beta chain under discussion was sequenced for a study of blood T cell repertoires in COVID-19. As for the study in general: There were acute and convalescent COVID-19 samples, and they came from the United States, Italy and Spain. T cells, B-cell-depleted T cells, or PBMCs provided the cDNA or gDNA that served as material.

V lost 0 bases and J 0 bases, leaving 18 bases between the germline ends. The germline CDR1 and CDR2 sequences are SEHNR and FQNEAQ (reference sequence). The CDR3 contains 18 residues. The cohort comprised adults aged roughly 18 to 90 years residing in about two dozen US areas. Symptom resolution, clearance, or two negative PCRs marked donors in Cohort 3 as recovered. This table comes from immunoSEQ multiplex PCR, and its TCRdb copy is limited to in-frame clones, with some not included. In the table there are some 250,000 clones, roughly 90% of which are singletons. The chain has TRBV7-9 and TRBJ2-7, with a possible D match to TRBD2 (7 bases). The sample taken for sequencing was PBMCs or T cells enriched from blood (not recorded which). The receptor comes from a man in his forties who had recovered from COVID-19. CDR3 nucleotide sequence: TGTGCCAGCAGCTTAGCCCGGGGGGCAGATGCAAGCTCCTACGAGCAGTACTTC. It specifies CASSLARGADASSYEQYF. Using reference TRBV7-9 and TRBJ2-7 for the parts outside the CDR3, the full variable domain is DTGVSQNPRHKITKRGQNVTFRCDPISEHNRLYWYRQTLGQGPEFLTYFQNEAQLEKSRLLSDRFSAERPKGSFSTLEIQRTEQGDSAMYLCASSLARGADASSYEQYFGPGTRLTVT.